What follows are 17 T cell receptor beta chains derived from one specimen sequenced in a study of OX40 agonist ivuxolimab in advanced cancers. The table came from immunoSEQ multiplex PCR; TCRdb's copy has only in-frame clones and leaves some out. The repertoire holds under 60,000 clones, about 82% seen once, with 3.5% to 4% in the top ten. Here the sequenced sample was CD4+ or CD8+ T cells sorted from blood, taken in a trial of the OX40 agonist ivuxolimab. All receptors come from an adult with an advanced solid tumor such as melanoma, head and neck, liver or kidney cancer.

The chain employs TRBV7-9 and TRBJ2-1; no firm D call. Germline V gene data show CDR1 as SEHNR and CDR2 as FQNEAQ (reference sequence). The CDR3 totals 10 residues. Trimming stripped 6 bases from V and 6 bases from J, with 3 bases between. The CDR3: CASSGNEQFF. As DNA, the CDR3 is TGTGCCAGCAGTGGCAATGAGCAGTTCTTC.

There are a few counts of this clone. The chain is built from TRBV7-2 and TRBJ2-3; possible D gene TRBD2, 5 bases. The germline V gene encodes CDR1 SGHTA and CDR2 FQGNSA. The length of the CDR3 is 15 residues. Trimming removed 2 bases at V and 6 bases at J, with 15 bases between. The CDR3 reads CASSLTAGRRDTQYF. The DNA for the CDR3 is TGTGCCAGCAGCTTAACCGCGGGCCGACGGGATACGCAGTATTTT.

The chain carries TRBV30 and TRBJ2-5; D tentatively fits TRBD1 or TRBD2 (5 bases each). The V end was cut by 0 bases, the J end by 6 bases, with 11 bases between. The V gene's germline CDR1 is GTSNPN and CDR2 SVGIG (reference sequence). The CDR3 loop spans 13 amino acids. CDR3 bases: TGTGCCTGGAGTGTTGGGGGTAGGAAGACCCAGTACTTC. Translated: CAWSVGGRKTQYF.

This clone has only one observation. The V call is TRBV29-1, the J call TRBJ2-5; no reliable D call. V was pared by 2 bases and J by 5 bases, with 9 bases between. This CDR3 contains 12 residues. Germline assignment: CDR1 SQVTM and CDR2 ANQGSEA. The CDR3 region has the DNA TGCAGCGTTGAAAGGAATCGGGAGACCCAGTACTTC. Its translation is CSVERNRETQYF. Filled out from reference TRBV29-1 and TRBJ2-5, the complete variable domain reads SAVISQKPSRDICQRGTSLTIQCQVDSQVTMMFWYRQQPGQSLTLIATANQGSEATYESGFVIDKFPISRPNLTFSTLTVSNMSPEDSSIYLCSVERNRETQYFGPGTRLLVL.

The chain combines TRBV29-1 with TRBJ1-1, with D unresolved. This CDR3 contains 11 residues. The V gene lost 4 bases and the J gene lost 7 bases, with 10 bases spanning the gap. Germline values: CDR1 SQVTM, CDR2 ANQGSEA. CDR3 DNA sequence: TGCAGCGTTGGAGTGGCTCTTGAAGCTTTCTTT. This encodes CSVGVALEAFF.

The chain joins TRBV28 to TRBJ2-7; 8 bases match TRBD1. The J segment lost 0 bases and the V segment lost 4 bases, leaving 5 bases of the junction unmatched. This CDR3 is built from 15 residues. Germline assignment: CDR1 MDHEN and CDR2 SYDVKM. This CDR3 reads CASSSTGARSYEQYF. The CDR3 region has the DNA TGTGCCAGCAGTTCGACAGGGGCTCGCTCCTACGAGCAGTACTTC.

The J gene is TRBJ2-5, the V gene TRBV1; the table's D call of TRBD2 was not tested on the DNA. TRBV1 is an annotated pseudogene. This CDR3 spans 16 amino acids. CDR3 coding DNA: TGCACCACCCCCCGGGGGGGCAGGTGGGGGGGGGAGACCCAGTACTTC. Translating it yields CTTPRGGRWGGETQYF.

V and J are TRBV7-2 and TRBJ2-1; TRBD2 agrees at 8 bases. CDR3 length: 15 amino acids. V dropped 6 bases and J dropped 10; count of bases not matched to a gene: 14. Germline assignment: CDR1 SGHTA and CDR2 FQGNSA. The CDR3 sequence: CASSLMSGGPAEQFF. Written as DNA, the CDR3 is TGTGCCAGCAGTCTTATGTCGGGGGGGCCCGCCGAGCAGTTCTTC.

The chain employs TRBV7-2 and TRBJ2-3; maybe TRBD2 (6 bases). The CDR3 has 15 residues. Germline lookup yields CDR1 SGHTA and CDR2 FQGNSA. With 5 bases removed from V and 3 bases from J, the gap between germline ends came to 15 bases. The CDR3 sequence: CASSPSGGPTDTQYF. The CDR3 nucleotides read TGTGCCAGCAGCCCCTCCGGGGGTCCGACAGATACGCAGTATTTT.

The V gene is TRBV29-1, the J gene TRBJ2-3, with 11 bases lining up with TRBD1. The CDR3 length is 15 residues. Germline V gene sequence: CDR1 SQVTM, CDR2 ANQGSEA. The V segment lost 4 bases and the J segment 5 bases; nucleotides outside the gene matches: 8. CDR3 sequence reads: CSVAGTGGAGDTQYF. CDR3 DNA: TGCAGCGTTGCTGGGACAGGGGGTGCAGGAGATACGCAGTATTTT.

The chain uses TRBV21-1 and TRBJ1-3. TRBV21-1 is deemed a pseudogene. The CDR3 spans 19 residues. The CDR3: CASSKPRTEGGESGNTIYF. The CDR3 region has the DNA TGTGCCAGCAGCAAACCCCGCACTGAGGGTGGGGAGTCTGGAAACACCATATATTTT.

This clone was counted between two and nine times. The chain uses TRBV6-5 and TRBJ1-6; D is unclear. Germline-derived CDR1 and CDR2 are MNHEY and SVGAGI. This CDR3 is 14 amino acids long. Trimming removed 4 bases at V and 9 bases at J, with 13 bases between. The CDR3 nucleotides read TGTGCCAGCAGTTTGGAAGGGTTTGGTTCACCCCTCCACTTT. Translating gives CASSLEGFGSPLHF.

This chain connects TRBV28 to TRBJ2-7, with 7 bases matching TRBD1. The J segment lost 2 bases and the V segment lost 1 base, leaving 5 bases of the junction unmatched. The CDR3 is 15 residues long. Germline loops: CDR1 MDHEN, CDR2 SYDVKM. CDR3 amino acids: CASSLSDRSTYEQYF. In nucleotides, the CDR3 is TGTGCCAGCAGTTTATCGGACAGGTCGACCTACGAGCAGTACTTC.

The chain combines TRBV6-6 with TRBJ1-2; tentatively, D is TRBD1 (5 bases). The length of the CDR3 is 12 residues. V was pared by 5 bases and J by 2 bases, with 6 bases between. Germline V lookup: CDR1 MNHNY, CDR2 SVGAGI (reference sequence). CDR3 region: CASSDRNYGYTF. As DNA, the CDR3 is TGTGCCAGCAGTGACAGAAACTATGGCTACACCTTC.

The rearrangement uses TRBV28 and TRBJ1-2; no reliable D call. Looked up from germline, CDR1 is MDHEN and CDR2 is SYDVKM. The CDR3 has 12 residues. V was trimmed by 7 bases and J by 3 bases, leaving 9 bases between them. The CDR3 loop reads CASTQGHYGYTF. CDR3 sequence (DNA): TGTGCCAGCACCCAAGGCCACTATGGCTACACCTTC.

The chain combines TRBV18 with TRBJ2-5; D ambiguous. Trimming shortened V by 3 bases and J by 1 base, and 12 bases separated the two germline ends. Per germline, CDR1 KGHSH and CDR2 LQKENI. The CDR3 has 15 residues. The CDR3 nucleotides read TGTGCCAGCTCACCCCGCACGGCTTTCCAAGAGACCCAGTACTTC. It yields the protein CASSPRTAFQETQYF.

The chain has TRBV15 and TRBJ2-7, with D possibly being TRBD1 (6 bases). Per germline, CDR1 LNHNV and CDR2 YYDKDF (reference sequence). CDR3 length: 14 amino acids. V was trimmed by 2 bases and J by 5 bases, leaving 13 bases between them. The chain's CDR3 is CATSRFFEGDEQYF. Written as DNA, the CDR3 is TGTGCCACCAGCAGATTTTTTGAGGGGGACGAGCAGTACTTC.